One and the same sample provided the 12 T cell receptor beta chains below, sequenced in a study of blood T cell repertoires in COVID-19. Generated by immunoSEQ multiplex PCR, the TCRdb table keeps only in-frame clones and is missing some. Among some 240,000 clones, 90% to 95% were seen once, and the ten largest hold 0.82%. Sequenced: peripheral blood. The receptors here all came from a man in his fifties or sixties with COVID-19, enrolled during active disease.

This clone was picked up one time. This chain joins TRBV7-9 and TRBJ2-5; 8 nucleotides line up with TRBD1. Germline CDR1 is SEHNR and CDR2 is FQNEAQ (reference sequence). The junction had 3 bases not matched to a gene; V was cut back by 5 bases and J by 4 bases. The CDR3 is made up of 13 amino acids. The CDR3 DNA is TGTGCCAGCAGCACGGGACAGGTAGAGACCCAGTACTTC. It encodes CASSTGQVETQYF.

This clone turned up a few times. The rearrangement links TRBV18 to TRBJ1-1; 9 bases fit TRBD1. Germline loops: CDR1 KGHSH, CDR2 LQKENI. J lost 3 bases, V lost 3 bases, and 5 bases had no gene match. This CDR3 has 15 amino acids. CDR3 nucleotide sequence: TGTGCCAGCTCACCGGGGTGGGACAGGGACACTGAAGCTTTCTTT. It translates to CASSPGWDRDTEAFF.

This clone has a single count. The J gene is TRBJ1-6, the V gene TRBV11-2, with 7 bases lining up with TRBD1. The CDR3 contains 15 residues. Trimming cost V 2 bases and J 13 bases; bases outside gene matches: 11. Per the germline V gene, CDR1 is SGHAT and CDR2 is FQNNGV. For the CDR3, the DNA is TGTGCCAGCAGCTTACCCGGGACAGCCTTTAGTCCCCTCCACTTT. It yields the protein CASSLPGTAFSPLHF. Full variable domain (outside the CDR3, taken from reference TRBV11-2 and TRBJ1-6): EAGVAQSPRYKIIEKRQSVAFWCNPISGHATLYWYQQILGQGPKLLIQFQNNGVVDDSQLPKDRFSAERLKGVDSTLKIQPAKLEDSAVYLCASSLPGTAFSPLHFGNGTRLTVT.

The chain has TRBV27 and TRBJ1-2; the D is unclear. The CDR3 spans 15 residues. Germline assignment: CDR1 MNHEY and CDR2 SMNVEV (reference sequence). The V end was cut by 5 bases, the J end by 2 bases, with 15 bases between. CDR3 amino acids: CASSRDGWRNYGYTF. In nucleotides, the CDR3 is TGTGCCAGCAGTAGGGATGGATGGAGGAACTATGGCTACACCTTC.

This clone is a singleton in its sample. J is TRBJ1-2 and V is TRBV4-1; D gene uncertain. V was cut by 0 bases and J by 4 bases, with 12 bases left in between. Looked up from germline, CDR1 is MGHRA and CDR2 is YSYEKL. This CDR3 is built from 15 residues. The CDR3 spells CASSQDEVGSYGYTF. Here the CDR3 DNA reads TGCGCCAGCAGCCAAGATGAAGTTGGTAGCTATGGCTACACCTTC.

V gene TRBV10-2 combines with J gene TRBJ2-3; 13 nucleotides agree with TRBD2. The J segment lost 3 bases and the V segment lost 6 bases, leaving 3 bases of the junction unmatched. Germline-derived CDR1 and CDR2 are WSHSY and SAAADI. The CDR3 is 15 amino acids. CDR3 DNA sequence: TGCGCCAGCAGGACGGGACTAGCGGGAACAGATACGCAGTATTTT. Translated, it gives CASRTGLAGTDTQYF.

The genes are TRBV5-1 and TRBJ2-5, with 7 positions matching TRBD1. The CDR3 has 15 residues. Trimming at V came to 0 bases and at J to 5 bases, leaving 7 bases not matched to a gene. Germline CDR1 and CDR2: SGHRS and YFSETQ. The DNA of the CDR3 is TGCGCCAGCAGCTTGGGAGGGGGCGAGGCGGAGACCCAGTACTTC. Its protein product is CASSLGGGEAETQYF.

The chain joins TRBV6-6 to TRBJ1-1, with a weak D call TRBD1 (6 bases). CDR1 and CDR2 (germline): MNHNY, SVGAGI (reference sequence). This CDR3 contains 16 residues. V lost 0 bases and J lost 4, with 15 bases in between. The CDR3 reads CASSYSPTGQATEAFF. DNA for the CDR3: TGTGCCAGCAGTTACTCCCCAACAGGGCAAGCCACTGAAGCTTTCTTT.

The rearrangement links TRBV6-6 to TRBJ1-4, with 7 positions matching TRBD1. Germline V gene data show CDR1 as MNHNY and CDR2 as SVGAGI (reference sequence). The V gene end was trimmed by 5 bases and the J gene end by 5 bases; junction bases not matched to a gene: 8. The CDR3 runs to 15 residues. CDR3 sequence: CASSDRTGVNEKLFF. The CDR3 DNA follows: TGTGCCAGCAGTGACAGGACAGGCGTGAATGAAAAACTGTTTTTT.

The V call is TRBV19, the J call TRBJ1-2; D not certain. Deletions cut 0 bases from V and 6 bases from J, with 11 bases between. The germline V gene has CDR1 LNHDA and CDR2 SQIVND (reference sequence). CDR3 length: 14 amino acids. The CDR3 region is CASSIEVAWNGYTF. The CDR3 coding sequence is TGTGCCAGTAGTATAGAAGTAGCGTGGAATGGCTACACCTTC.

The rearrangement links TRBV29-1 to TRBJ1-3; D is perhaps TRBD1 (6 bases). Deletions cut 7 bases from V and 3 bases from J, with 10 bases between. CDR3 length equals 12 residues. CDR1 SQVTM and CDR2 ANQGSEA come from the germline V gene. CDR3 bases: TGCAGCGCTGGACAGATTGGAAACACCATATATTTT. Amino acids: CSAGQIGNTIYF.

The chain has TRBV28 and TRBJ2-7; 9 bases align to TRBD2. Trimming removed 5 bases from V and 2 bases from J; junction bases left unmatched: 4. The V gene's germline CDR1 is MDHEN and CDR2 SYDVKM. This CDR3 is 14 amino acids long. In DNA form, the CDR3 reads TGTGCCAGCAGTAAAGCGGGGGGAGCCTACGAGCAGTACTTC. This sequence encodes CASSKAGGAYEQYF.